In its sample, the clone carrying this TCR beta chain was seen a few times. TCR beta CDR3 sequences were amplified from RNA transcripts. HTBI primers were employed in a first-round RT-PCR of the TCR CDR3. TCRdb analysed the multiplex PCR reads with MiXCR anew, one entry per CDR3 protein. The table has fewer than 750,000 distinct CDR3 sequences, just over 45% seen once. V dropped 4 bases and J dropped 12 bases, with 18 bases sitting between them. Germline V gene sequence: CDR1 LNHNV, CDR2 YYDKDF (reference sequence). The length of the CDR3 is 13 residues. The data were taken from a study of T cells in Graves' hyperthyroidism and ophthalmopathy.

This sequence was found in a woman aged 18-29 years with Graves' hyperthyroidism. V gene TRBV15 combines with J gene TRBJ1-2; D may be TRBD1 (6 bases). What was sequenced was peripheral blood or thyroid tissue (not recorded which). The CDR3 bases are TGTGCCACCAGCACCCGGGACACCGCTGGAAACACCTTC. Protein: CATSTRDTAGNTF.